This passage covers 24 T cell receptor beta chains from one sample sequenced in a study of T cell responses to AZD1222 COVID-19 vaccine (dated by TCRdb to about 2021). Library generation was performed with the immunoSEQ multiplex PCR assay. Not all clones reach the TCRdb copy of this immuneACCESS table, which keeps in-frame sequences only. Checked studies attribute under half of the gap to unresolved V genes and leave the rest unexplained. The sample records around 83,000 clones, approximately 90% of which are singletons. Jointly, the top ten make up about 19% of the sample. The sample's time point, from its label and the paper: baseline before first vaccination. The sample in question was peripheral blood, obtained on day 0 of AZD1222 vaccination. The receptors come from an adult in good health.

J is TRBJ2-3 and V is TRBV27, with TRBD2 matching 12 bases. The CDR3 sequence is 16 residues long. Per the germline V gene, CDR1 is MNHEY and CDR2 is SMNVEV (reference sequence). Trimming cost V 5 bases and J 4 bases; bases outside gene matches: 7. CDR3 coding DNA: TGTGCCAGCAGTGACTCTAGCGGGGGGGCGGCAGATACGCAGTATTTT. It encodes CASSDSSGGAADTQYF.

The chain joins TRBV28 to TRBJ1-5; D is unclear. Trimming left V 6 bases short and J 6 bases short, with 15 bases between. CDR3 length: 14 residues. In germline, CDR1 is MDHEN, CDR2 SYDVKM. CDR3 amino acids: CASSEAVGVQPQHF. CDR3 DNA: TGTGCCAGCAGCGAGGCAGTTGGGGTTCAGCCCCAGCATTTT.

This chain uses TRBV7-9 with TRBJ1-1; unclear D gene. Germline CDR1 is SEHNR and CDR2 is FQNEAQ (reference sequence). V was clipped by 3 bases and J by 2 bases, with 7 bases between them. The CDR3 runs to 13 residues. The CDR3, as DNA: TGTGCCAGCAGCTTTTCGCTTAACACTGAAGCTTTCTTT. Protein sequence: CASSFSLNTEAFF.

This clone was picked up one time. This chain uses TRBV18 with TRBJ1-3, with TRBD1 matching 7 bases. In germline, CDR1 is KGHSH, CDR2 LQKENI. The CDR3 is 16 residues long. With V trimmed by 4 bases and J by 0 bases, 6 bases remained unmatched. The CDR3 protein is CASSLGQDLSGNTIYF. The CDR3 nucleotides are TGTGCCAGCTCACTAGGACAGGACCTCTCTGGAAACACCATATATTTT.

The V call is TRBV9, the J call TRBJ1-2; 10 bases map to TRBD1. With V trimmed by 1 base and J by 7 bases, 16 bases remained unmatched. Per the germline V gene, CDR1 is SGDLS and CDR2 is YYNGEE. The CDR3 is 18 amino acids. CDR3 sequence: CASSVSNWVGTGVRGYTF. The CDR3 DNA sequence: TGTGCCAGCAGCGTATCTAATTGGGTAGGGACAGGGGTTCGTGGCTACACCTTC.

The chain combines TRBV11-2 with TRBJ1-1; D is unclear. V shed 3 bases and J shed 4 bases, with 3 bases lying between them. The CDR3 spans 11 residues. Germline V gives CDR1 SGHAT, CDR2 FQNNGV. CDR3 residues: CASSLGTEAFF. CDR3 DNA: TGTGCCAGCAGCTTGGGCACTGAAGCTTTCTTT.

J is TRBJ2-7 and V is TRBV3-1 (or the pseudogene TRBV3-2), with 7 bases lining up with TRBD2. This CDR3 is 16 amino acids long. With 0 bases clipped from V and 9 bases from J, the junction kept 14 bases outside the gene matches. The germline V gene has CDR1 LGHDT and CDR2 YNNKEL (reference sequence). CDR3 residues: CASSQEASGFVTRQYF. The CDR3 coding sequence is TGTGCCAGCAGCCAAGAGGCTAGCGGCTTCGTTACGAGGCAGTACTTC.

The chain has TRBV4-1 and TRBJ2-3; weak D call: TRBD2 (5 bases). The germline V gene has CDR1 MGHRA and CDR2 YSYEKL. The V and J ends lost 1 base and 4 bases respectively, with 12 bases between them. The CDR3 runs 15 residues. Here the CDR3 DNA reads TGCGCCAGCAGCCAAGGACATGGGAGCGCAGATACGCAGTATTTT. This gives the protein CASSQGHGSADTQYF.

In its sample, this clone was seen a few times. The chain joins TRBV5-4 to TRBJ2-3; TRBD2 matches at 13 bases. The CDR3 loop spans 17 amino acids. Germline V gene sequence: CDR1 SGHNT, CDR2 YYREEE (reference sequence). After removal of 4 bases from V and 6 bases from J, the junction contained 11 bases not matched to a gene. The CDR3 bases are TGTGCCAGCAGCCAGGGAATAGGGACTAGCGGGGAGGATACGCAGTATTTT. Translation gives CASSQGIGTSGEDTQYF.

The V gene is TRBV11-2, the J gene TRBJ2-7; D gene unclear. The V gene lost 5 bases and the J gene lost 3 bases, with 8 bases spanning the gap. Germline CDR1 is SGHAT and CDR2 is FQNNGV. The CDR3 extends over 12 amino acids. The CDR3 sequence: CASSPPVYEQYF. The CDR3 bases are TGTGCCAGCAGCCCCCCGGTCTACGAGCAGTACTTC.

This clone was seen only once. V usage is TRBV7-2 and J usage is TRBJ1-4; 9 nucleotides align to TRBD1. Germline V gene sequence: CDR1 SGHTA, CDR2 FQGNSA. This CDR3 region has 17 residues. The V segment lost 2 bases and the J segment 5 bases; nucleotides outside the gene matches: 9. The CDR3 region is CASSLMPLGQGNEKLFF. The CDR3 bases are TGTGCCAGCAGCTTAATGCCTCTGGGACAGGGAAATGAAAAACTGTTTTTT.

The chain uses TRBV5-1 and TRBJ2-1, with 9 bases identical to TRBD2. Losses at the gene ends were 5 bases for V and 3 bases for J; bases not matched to a gene: 6. CDR1 is SGHRS and CDR2 is YFSETQ in the germline V gene. CDR3 length: 15 amino acids. The CDR3: CASRQPSGDYNEQFF. CDR3 nucleotides: TGCGCCAGCAGACAGCCTAGCGGGGACTACAATGAGCAGTTCTTC.

The count of this clone is one. The genes are TRBV7-3 and TRBJ1-6; 8 nucleotides match TRBD1. The germline CDR1 and CDR2 sequences are SGHTA and FQGTGA. The CDR3 has 14 residues. The V gene end was trimmed by 5 bases and the J gene end by 7 bases; junction bases not matched to a gene: 4. The CDR3 sequence is CASSPGQGNSPLHF. For the CDR3, the DNA is TGTGCCAGCAGCCCCGGACAGGGAAATTCACCCCTCCACTTT.

The chain recombines TRBV15 with TRBJ1-5; D is possibly TRBD1 (5 bases). Germline lookup yields CDR1 LNHNV and CDR2 YYDKDF (reference sequence). Trimming cost V 0 bases and J 4 bases, with 10 bases left between them. The CDR3 consists of 15 residues. CDR3 loop: CATSRDGTANQPQHF. In DNA form, the CDR3 reads TGTGCCACCAGCAGAGATGGGACGGCAAATCAGCCCCAGCATTTT.

The CDR3 protein is CASSRAAGGAFF. DNA for the CDR3: TGTGCCAGCAGCCGAGCGGCCGGCGGGGCTTTCTTT. The genes are TRBV7-9 and TRBJ1-1, with D unresolved. This CDR3 has 12 residues. V was pared by 5 bases and J by 11 bases, with 15 bases between. CDR1 is SEHNR and CDR2 is FQNEAQ in the germline V gene (reference sequence).

This clone was recorded only once. The chain carries TRBV14 and TRBJ1-3; D remains unclear. The CDR3 is made up of 14 amino acids. Trimming removed 5 bases at V and 0 bases at J, with 8 bases between. The germline V gene has CDR1 SGHDN and CDR2 FVKESK. The CDR3 DNA reads TGTGCCAGCAGCGTAGCAGGCTCTGGAAACACCATATATTTT. It yields the protein CASSVAGSGNTIYF.

V gene TRBV13 combines with J gene TRBJ1-5, with 8 positions matching TRBD1. Germline V lookup: CDR1 PRHDT, CDR2 FYEKMQ (reference sequence). The length of the CDR3 is 14 residues. V dropped 3 bases and J dropped 6; count of bases not matched to a gene: 4. DNA for the CDR3: TGTGCCAGCAGCTTTCGACAGGGGAGTCAGCCCCAGCATTTT. Translated: CASSFRQGSQPQHF.

This clone was counted once. The chain couples TRBV27 to TRBJ1-6; D call uncertain. The CDR3 has 12 amino acids. Germline CDR1 and CDR2: MNHEY and SMNVEV (reference sequence). V lost 2 bases, J lost 9 bases, and 5 bases lay in between. CDR3: CASSLNSSPLHF. The DNA for the CDR3 is TGTGCCAGCAGTTTAAACAGTTCACCCCTCCACTTT.

The V gene is TRBV4-2, the J gene TRBJ1-6; perhaps TRBD1 as D (5 bases). V was trimmed by 0 bases and J by 4 bases, leaving 13 bases between them. The CDR3 covers 17 residues. Germline V CDR1 and CDR2: LGHNA, YNFKEQ. The CDR3 is CASSQERQTDYNSPLHF. CDR3 sequence (DNA): TGTGCCAGCAGCCAAGAACGACAGACAGATTATAATTCACCCCTCCACTTT.

This sequence joins TRBV3-1 (or the pseudogene TRBV3-2) and TRBJ2-7, with a weak D call TRBD2 (6 bases). V was trimmed by 4 bases and J by 1 base, leaving 8 bases between them. This CDR3 is built from 13 residues. The germline V gene encodes CDR1 LGHDT and CDR2 YNNKEL (reference sequence). CDR3 amino acids: CASSRGESYEQYF. CDR3 DNA sequence: TGTGCCAGCAGCCGGGGGGAATCCTACGAGCAGTACTTC.

DNA for the CDR3: TGTGCCAGCAGCTCCCCGGGGACCAATCAGCCCCAGCATTTT. It translates to CASSSPGTNQPQHF. The chain employs TRBV28 and TRBJ1-5, with D perhaps matching TRBD1 (5 bases). Deletions cut 6 bases from V and 3 bases from J, with 12 bases between. The CDR3 consists of 14 residues. Germline V gene sequence: CDR1 MDHEN, CDR2 SYDVKM.

This clone turned up a few times. This chain joins TRBV4-2 and TRBJ2-1, with a tentative D call TRBD2 (7 bases). The germline V gene has CDR1 LGHNA and CDR2 YNFKEQ. The CDR3 spans 15 residues. Between the trimmed V and J ends, which lost 2 bases and 8 bases, there was a span of 16 bases. The CDR3 sequence: CASSQRGGAGDEQFF. Here the CDR3 DNA reads TGTGCCAGCAGCCAACGAGGGGGGGCTGGTGATGAGCAGTTCTTC.

The V and J genes are TRBV4-1 and TRBJ1-5; the match to TRBD1 covers 12 bases. There are 16 residues in the CDR3. Germline CDR1 is MGHRA and CDR2 is YSYEKL. V gave up 3 bases and J gave up 4 bases; unmatched junction bases: 4. The CDR3 coding sequence is TGCGCCAGCAGCCAGGGACAGGGGGCGCTGAATCAGCCCCAGCATTTT. Translating gives CASSQGQGALNQPQHF.

This chain uses TRBV19 with TRBJ1-4; 8 bases line up with TRBD1. From germline, CDR1 is LNHDA and CDR2 SQIVND (reference sequence). The V segment lost 3 bases and the J segment 7 bases; nucleotides outside the gene matches: 4. CDR3 size: 14 residues. The CDR3 DNA is TGTGCCAGTAGTATGACAGGGGATCCTGAAAAACTGTTTTTT. It yields the protein CASSMTGDPEKLFF.